Presented here are 13 T cell receptor beta chains from one specimen sequenced in a study of somatic mutations in cytotoxic T cells in rheumatoid arthritis. Here immunoSEQ multiplex PCR was the method, and the copy in TCRdb shows in-frame clones only, minus some. The data hold about 8,200 clones, with 70% to 80% observed a single time. The sequenced sample was CD8+ T cells sorted from blood. The receptors were gathered from an adult with rheumatoid arthritis.

The chain joins TRBV29-1 to TRBJ2-3; D gene ambiguous. Germline V gene lookup returns CDR1 SQVTM and CDR2 ANQGSEA. The CDR3 loop spans 11 amino acids. Between the trimmed V and J ends, which lost 3 bases and 4 bases, there was a span of 5 bases. The CDR3 spells CSVEGADTQYF. Here the CDR3 DNA reads TGCAGCGTTGAGGGCGCAGATACGCAGTATTTT.

This chain links TRBV27 with TRBJ1-1; D is uncertain. Trimming removed 6 bases at V and 1 base at J, with 12 bases between. Germline V gives CDR1 MNHEY, CDR2 SMNVEV (reference sequence). CDR3 length: 14 residues. CDR3 amino acids: CASRAGHSNTEAFF. Here the CDR3 DNA reads TGTGCCAGCAGAGCAGGTCATTCGAACACTGAAGCTTTCTTT.

V is TRBV27 and J is TRBJ2-4; D tentatively reads TRBD1 or TRBD2 (6 bases each). The CDR3 is made up of 19 amino acids. The V and J ends lost 5 bases and 0 bases respectively, with 23 bases between them. CDR1 is MNHEY, CDR2 SMNVEV, per germline (reference sequence). The CDR3 reads CASSPRGVQGLGAKNIQYF. The CDR3 DNA reads as TGTGCCAGCAGTCCAAGGGGGGTACAGGGTCTGGGAGCCAAAAACATTCAGTACTTC.

This clone was picked up one time. V is TRBV10-3 and J is TRBJ2-7; the D is unclear. The germline gives CDR1 ENHRY, CDR2 SYGVKD. The CDR3 sequence is 15 residues long. The V and J ends lost 7 bases and 0 bases respectively, with 16 bases between them. CDR3 bases: TGTGCCATCACCCGCGAAGGGAAAAGCTCCTACGAGCAGTACTTC. This codes for CAITREGKSSYEQYF.

The CDR3 sequence: CASSGGTGAYEQYF. CDR3 nucleotides: TGTGCCAGCAGCGGCGGGACAGGGGCCTACGAGCAGTACTTC. The chain combines TRBV5-6 with TRBJ2-7, with 10 bases identical to TRBD1. With V trimmed by 4 bases and J by 2 bases, 3 bases remained unmatched. Germline-derived CDR1 and CDR2 are SGHDT and YYEEEE. The CDR3 has 14 amino acids.

This clone appeared a single time. CDR3 protein: CASSLGVGNQPQHF. The CDR3 DNA follows: TGTGCCAGCAGCCTGGGGGTTGGCAATCAGCCCCAGCATTTT. This chain links TRBV6-5 with TRBJ1-5; possibly TRBD1 for D (5 bases). The CDR3 totals 14 residues. V lost 6 bases and J 2 bases, leaving 11 bases between the germline ends. Germline V gene sequence: CDR1 MNHEY, CDR2 SVGAGI.

The DNA for the CDR3 is TGCAGTGCTTCCATGGGGGCTGGCTACACCTTC. Amino acids: CSASMGAGYTF. The chain links TRBV20-1 to TRBJ1-2; D perhaps matches TRBD1 (6 bases). Germline V gene sequence: CDR1 DFQATT, CDR2 SNEGSKA (reference sequence). The CDR3 is 11 residues long. The V end lost 5 bases, the J end lost 7 bases, and 11 bases lay between the germline ends.

The V gene is TRBV28, the J gene TRBJ1-2; D may be TRBD1 (6 bases). Germline V gene lookup returns CDR1 MDHEN and CDR2 SYDVKM. V lost 7 bases and J 6 bases, leaving 18 bases between the germline ends. The CDR3 runs to 14 residues. CDR3 amino acids: CASKRVGGTHGYTF. CDR3 coding DNA: TGTGCCAGCAAAAGGGTAGGGGGTACCCATGGCTACACCTTC.

The chain employs TRBV28 and TRBJ1-1, with unresolved D. Trimming took off 2 bases at V and 2 bases at J, with 9 bases between the two ends. The CDR3 consists of 14 residues. The germline V gene has CDR1 MDHEN and CDR2 SYDVKM. CDR3 nucleotides: TGTGCCAGCAGTTTAGGGCAGACCAACACTGAAGCTTTCTTT. It codes for CASSLGQTNTEAFF.

The V call is TRBV7-6, the J call TRBJ2-3; TRBD2 matches at 7 bases. Germline V CDR1 and CDR2: SGHVS, FNYEAQ. The CDR3 length is 14 residues. V shed 0 bases and J 3 bases; nucleotides not matched to a gene: 0. CDR3 loop: CASSLAGGTDTQYF. The CDR3 DNA sequence: TGTGCCAGCAGCTTAGCGGGAGGGACAGATACGCAGTATTTT.

The chain uses TRBV7-2 and TRBJ2-7; 9 nucleotides line up with TRBD1. The CDR3 runs to 16 residues. CDR1 and CDR2 (germline): SGHTA, FQGNSA. V lost 4 bases and J lost 5; bases outside the gene matches: 12. The CDR3 reads CASSSRRTGDLHEQYF. CDR3 nucleotide sequence: TGTGCCAGCAGCTCCCGACGGACAGGGGATCTCCACGAGCAGTACTTC. Drawing the rest from reference TRBV7-2 and TRBJ2-7, the complete variable domain is GAGVSQSPSNKVTEKGKDVELRCDPISGHTALYWYRQSLGQGLEFLIYFQGNSAPDKSGLPSDRFSAERTGGSVSTLTIQRTQQEDSAVYLCASSSRRTGDLHEQYFGPGTRLTVT.

The rearrangement joins TRBV11-1 to TRBJ2-7; D is possibly TRBD2 (5 bases). The V end was cut by 7 bases, the J end by 2 bases, with 12 bases between. The CDR3 covers 13 residues. Germline values: CDR1 SGHAT, CDR2 FQDESV (reference sequence). CDR3: CASTGTSTYEQYF. The DNA for the CDR3 is TGTGCCAGCACGGGAACGTCCACCTACGAGCAGTACTTC.

The chain recombines TRBV28 with TRBJ2-7, with no clear D. The length of the CDR3 is 12 residues. Trimming stripped 3 bases from V and 5 bases from J, with 8 bases between. In germline, CDR1 is MDHEN, CDR2 SYDVKM. DNA of the CDR3: TGTGCCAGCAGTTTCTACCCCGACGAGCAGTACTTC. Amino acid sequence: CASSFYPDEQYF.